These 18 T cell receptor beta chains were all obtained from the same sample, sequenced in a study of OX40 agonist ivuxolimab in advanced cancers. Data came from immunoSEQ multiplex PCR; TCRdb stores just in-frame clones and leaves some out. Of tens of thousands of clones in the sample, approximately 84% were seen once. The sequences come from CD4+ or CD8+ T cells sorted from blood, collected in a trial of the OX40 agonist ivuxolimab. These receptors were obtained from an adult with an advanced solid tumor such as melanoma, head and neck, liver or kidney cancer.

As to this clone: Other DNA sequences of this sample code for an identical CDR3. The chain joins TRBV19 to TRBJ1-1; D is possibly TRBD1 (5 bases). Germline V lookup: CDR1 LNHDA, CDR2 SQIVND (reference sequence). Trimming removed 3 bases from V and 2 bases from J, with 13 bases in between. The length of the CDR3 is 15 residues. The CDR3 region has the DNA TGTGCCAGTAGTATTGAGGCAGGGTTAAACACTGAAGCTTTCTTT. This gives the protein CASSIEAGLNTEAFF.

CDR3 residues: CASSRGLAGGPGTDTQYF. In DNA form, the CDR3 reads TGCGCCAGCAGCCGAGGACTAGCGGGAGGGCCGGGCACAGATACGCAGTATTTT. The chain recombines TRBV5-1 with TRBJ2-3, with 15 bases fitting TRBD2. Germline V gives CDR1 SGHRS, CDR2 YFSETQ. The CDR3 is 18 residues long. J was trimmed by 1 base and V by 4 bases; bases with no gene match: 7.

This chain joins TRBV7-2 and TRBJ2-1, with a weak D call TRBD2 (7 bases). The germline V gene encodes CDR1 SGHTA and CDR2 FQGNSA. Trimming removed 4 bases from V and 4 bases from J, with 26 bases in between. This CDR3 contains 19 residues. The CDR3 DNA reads TGTGCCAGCAGCTCTTTTATGGGCGGGGGCCGCCAGATGTACAATGAGCAGTTCTTC. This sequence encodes CASSSFMGGGRQMYNEQFF.

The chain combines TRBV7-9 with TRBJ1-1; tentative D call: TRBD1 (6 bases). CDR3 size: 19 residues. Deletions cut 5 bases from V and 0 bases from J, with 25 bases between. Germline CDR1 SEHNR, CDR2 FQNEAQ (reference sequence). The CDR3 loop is CASSLPGGRTRFMNTEAFF. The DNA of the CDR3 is TGTGCCAGCAGCCTTCCCGGGGGCAGGACTCGATTCATGAACACTGAAGCTTTCTTT.

In DNA, the CDR3 is TGTGCCACCAGCAGAGCAGGGGCCCACGGGGAGCTGTTTTTT. Residues: CATSRAGAHGELFF. The chain links TRBV15 to TRBJ2-2; possibly TRBD1 for D (6 bases). CDR1 and CDR2 (germline): LNHNV, YYDKDF (reference sequence). The V and J ends lost 1 base and 7 bases respectively, with 10 bases between them. The CDR3 extends over 14 amino acids.

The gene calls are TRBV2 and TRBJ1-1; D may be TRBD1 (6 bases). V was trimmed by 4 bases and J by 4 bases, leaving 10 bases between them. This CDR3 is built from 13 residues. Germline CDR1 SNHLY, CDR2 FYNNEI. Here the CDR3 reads CASSGQGFTEAFF. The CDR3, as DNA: TGTGCCAGCAGTGGGCAGGGGTTCACTGAAGCTTTCTTT.

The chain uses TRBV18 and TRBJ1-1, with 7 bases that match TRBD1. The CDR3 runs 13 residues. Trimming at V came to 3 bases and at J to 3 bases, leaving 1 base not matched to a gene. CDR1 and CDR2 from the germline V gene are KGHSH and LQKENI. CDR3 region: CASSPDRDTEAFF. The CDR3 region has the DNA TGTGCCAGCTCACCCGACAGGGACACTGAAGCTTTCTTT.

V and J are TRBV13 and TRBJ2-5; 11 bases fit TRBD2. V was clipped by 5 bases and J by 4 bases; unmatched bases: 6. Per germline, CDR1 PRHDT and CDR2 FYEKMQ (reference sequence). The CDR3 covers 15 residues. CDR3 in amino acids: CASSRLAGGGETQYF. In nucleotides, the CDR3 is TGTGCCAGCAGCCGGCTAGCGGGAGGTGGAGAGACCCAGTACTTC. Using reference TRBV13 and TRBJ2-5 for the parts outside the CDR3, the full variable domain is AAGVIQSPRHLIKEKRETATLKCYPIPRHDTVYWYQQGPGQDPQFLISFYEKMQSDKGSIPDRFSAQQFSDYHSELNMSSLELGDSALYFCASSRLAGGGETQYFGPGTRLLVL.

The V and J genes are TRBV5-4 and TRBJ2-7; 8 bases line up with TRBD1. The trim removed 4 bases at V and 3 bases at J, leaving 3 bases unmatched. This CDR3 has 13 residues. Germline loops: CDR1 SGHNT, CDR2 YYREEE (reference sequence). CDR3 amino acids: CASSMGQVYEQYF. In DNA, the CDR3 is TGTGCCAGCAGCATGGGACAGGTCTACGAGCAGTACTTC.

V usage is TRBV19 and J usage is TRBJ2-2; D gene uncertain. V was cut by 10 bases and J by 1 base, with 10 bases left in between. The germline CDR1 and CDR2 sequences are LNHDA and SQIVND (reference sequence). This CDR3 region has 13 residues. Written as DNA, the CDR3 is TGTGCCATCAAACAGCTGAACACCGGGGAGCTGTTTTTT. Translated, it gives CAIKQLNTGELFF.

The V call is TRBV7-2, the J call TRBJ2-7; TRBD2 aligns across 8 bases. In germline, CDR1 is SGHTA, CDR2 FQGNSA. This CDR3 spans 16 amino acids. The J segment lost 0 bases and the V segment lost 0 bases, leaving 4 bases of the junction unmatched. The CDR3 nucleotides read TGTGCCAGCAGCTTAGCCGGGGGGGGAATCTCCTACGAGCAGTACTTC. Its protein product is CASSLAGGGISYEQYF. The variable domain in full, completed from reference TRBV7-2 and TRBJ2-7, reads GAGVSQSPSNKVTEKGKDVELRCDPISGHTALYWYRQSLGQGLEFLIYFQGNSAPDKSGLPSDRFSAERTGGSVSTLTIQRTQQEDSAVYLCASSLAGGGISYEQYFGPGTRLTVT.

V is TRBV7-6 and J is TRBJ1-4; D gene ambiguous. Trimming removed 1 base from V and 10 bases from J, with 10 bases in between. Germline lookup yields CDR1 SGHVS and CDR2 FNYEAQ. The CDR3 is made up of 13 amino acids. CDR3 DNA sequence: TGTGCCAGCAGCTTAGAGGAAGCGGGAAAACTGTTTTTT. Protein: CASSLEEAGKLFF.

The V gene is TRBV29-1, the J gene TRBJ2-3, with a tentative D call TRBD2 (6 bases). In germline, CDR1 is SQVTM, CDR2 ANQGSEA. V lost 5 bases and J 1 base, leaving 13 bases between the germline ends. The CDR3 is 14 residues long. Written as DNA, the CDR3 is TGCAGCGTTACTAGCCGAAGGGGCACAGATACGCAGTATTTT. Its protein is CSVTSRRGTDTQYF.

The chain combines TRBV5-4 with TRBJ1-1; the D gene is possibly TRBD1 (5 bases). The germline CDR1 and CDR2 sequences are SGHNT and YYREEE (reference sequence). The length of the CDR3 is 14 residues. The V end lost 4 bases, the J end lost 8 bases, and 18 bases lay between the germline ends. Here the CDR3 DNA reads TGTGCCAGCAGCCCCTCAATAGACAGCGGAGAAGCTTTCTTT. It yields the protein CASSPSIDSGEAFF.

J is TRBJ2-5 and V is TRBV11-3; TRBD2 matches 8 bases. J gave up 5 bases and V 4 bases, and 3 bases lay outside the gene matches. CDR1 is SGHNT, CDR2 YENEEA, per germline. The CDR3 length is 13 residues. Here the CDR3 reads CASSSREGETQYF. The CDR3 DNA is TGTGCCAGCAGCTCCCGGGAGGGGGAGACCCAGTACTTC.

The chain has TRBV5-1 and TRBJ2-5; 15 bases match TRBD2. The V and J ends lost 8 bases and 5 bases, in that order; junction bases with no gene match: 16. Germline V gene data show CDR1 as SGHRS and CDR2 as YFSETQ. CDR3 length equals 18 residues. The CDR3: CASTSGKQGLAGGETQYF. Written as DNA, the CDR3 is TGCGCCAGTACCTCAGGGAAACAGGGACTAGCGGGAGGTGAGACCCAGTACTTC.

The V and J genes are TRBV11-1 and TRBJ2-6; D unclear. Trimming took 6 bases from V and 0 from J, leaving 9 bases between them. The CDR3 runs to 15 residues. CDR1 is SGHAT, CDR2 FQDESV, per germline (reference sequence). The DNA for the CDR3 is TGTGCCAGCAGAGGACGGAGCTCTGGGGCCAACGTCCTGACTTTC. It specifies CASRGRSSGANVLTF. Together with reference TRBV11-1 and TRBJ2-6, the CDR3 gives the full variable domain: EAEVAQSPRYKITEKSQAVAFWCDPISGHATLYWYRQILGQGPELLVQFQDESVVDDSQLPKDRFSAERLKGVDSTLKIQPAELGDSAMYLCASRGRSSGANVLTFGAGSRLTVL.

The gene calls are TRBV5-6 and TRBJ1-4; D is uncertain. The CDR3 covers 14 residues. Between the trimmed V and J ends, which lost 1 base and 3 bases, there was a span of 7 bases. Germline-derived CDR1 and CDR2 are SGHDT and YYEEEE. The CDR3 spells CASSLSSPNEKLFF. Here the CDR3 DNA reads TGTGCCAGCAGCTTGAGCAGTCCTAATGAAAAACTGTTTTTT.